This TCR beta chain was recovered during a study of shared clonotypes between healthy human individuals. The assay was immunoSEQ multiplex PCR, and TCRdb's table has in-frame clones only and misses some. The table lists 2 million to 3 million clones, approximately 94% of them singletons, with approximately 0.35% in the top ten. Only a few counts were recorded for this clone. Other DNA variants within this sample encode the same CDR3. Trimming took 3 bases from V and 4 from J, leaving 7 bases between them. This CDR3 contains 12 residues. Germline V gene lookup returns CDR1 SGHNT and CDR2 YYREEE (reference sequence).

The sequence was collected from a man aged 18 to 30 in good health. Some clones in this sample may be carry-over from other donors' samples. The sequenced material came from naive CD4+ T cells from PBMCs. The subset denotes: CD45RA+ positively selected. The rearrangement uses TRBV5-4 and TRBJ2-5, with D tentatively TRBD1 (6 bases). This CDR3 is CASSSRGETQYF. As DNA, the CDR3 is TGTGCCAGCAGCTCCAGGGGAGAGACCCAGTACTTC.